This TCR beta chain was captured by sequencing in a study of cytomegalovirus exposure and HLA in healthy donors. Study-level points and caveats: Follow-up analysis seemed to connect common viral pathogens with several of the most significant clusters identified. The study assumed roughly uniform donor sequencing depth for presence/absence analyses.

In its sample, this clone was seen once. No antigen is known for it. V was pared by 5 bases and J by 6 bases, with 13 bases between. The CDR3 runs to 13 residues. The germline V gene encodes CDR1 SGHAT and CDR2 FQNNGV. The PCR was carried out with 60 Vbeta primers and 13 Jbeta primers. Repertoires were generated with immunoSEQ multiplex PCR, while TCRdb's copy carries only in-frame clones and drops some. The profile shows about 160,000 clones, about 80% of them singletons. Material for sequencing was PBMCs. This chain uses TRBV11-2 with TRBJ1-2; D is perhaps TRBD1 (5 bases). The TCR was taken from a man aged 18-30 years in good health and CMV-seropositive. The chain's CDR3 is CASSPIGDDGYTF. CDR3 DNA sequence: TGTGCCAGCAGCCCTATAGGGGATGATGGCTACACCTTC.